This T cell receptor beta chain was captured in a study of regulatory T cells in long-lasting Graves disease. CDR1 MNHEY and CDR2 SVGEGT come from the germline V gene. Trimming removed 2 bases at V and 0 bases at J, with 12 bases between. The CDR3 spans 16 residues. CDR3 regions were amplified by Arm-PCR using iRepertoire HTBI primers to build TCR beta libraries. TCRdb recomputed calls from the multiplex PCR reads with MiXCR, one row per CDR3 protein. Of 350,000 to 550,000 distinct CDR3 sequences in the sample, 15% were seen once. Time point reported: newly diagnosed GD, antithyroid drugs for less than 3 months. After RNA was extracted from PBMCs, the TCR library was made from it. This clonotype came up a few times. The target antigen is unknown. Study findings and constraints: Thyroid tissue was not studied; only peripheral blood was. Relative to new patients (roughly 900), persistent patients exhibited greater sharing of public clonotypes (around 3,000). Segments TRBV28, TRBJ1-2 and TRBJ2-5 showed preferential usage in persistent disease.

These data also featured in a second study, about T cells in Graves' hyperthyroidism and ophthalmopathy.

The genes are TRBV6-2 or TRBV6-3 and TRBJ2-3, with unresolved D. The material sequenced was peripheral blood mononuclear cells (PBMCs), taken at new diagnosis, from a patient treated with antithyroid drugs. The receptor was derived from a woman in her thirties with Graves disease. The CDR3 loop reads CASSYPIGASTDTQYF. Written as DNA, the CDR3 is TGTGCCAGCAGTTACCCCATCGGAGCTAGCACAGATACGCAGTATTTT.